These T cell receptor beta chains were read from a single sample in a study of shared clonotypes between healthy human individuals. Repertoires were generated with immunoSEQ multiplex PCR, while TCRdb's copy carries only in-frame clones and drops some. The sample includes some 2,100,000 clones, 90% to 95% of them seen just once. The sequencing sample was made of naive CD8+ T cells from PBMCs. These receptor sequences come from a young man in good health. Some clones in this sample may be carry-over from other donors' samples. Each CDR3 is given without its conserved first and last residue. Clone size, where shown, is once, few, many, or a class for clones that have expanded.

>.|TRBV2|TRBJ1-2
ASNGQGDGSGYT
>.|TRBV9|TRBJ2-5
ASSGGTSGRETQY
>.|TRBV27|TRBJ2-7
ASSLVLAGGVYEQY
>.|TRBV19|TRBJ1-5
ASSILGAGSNQPQH
>.|TRBV2|TRBJ2-1
ASSEEALSYNEQF
>.|TRBV7-9|TRBJ2-7
ASSSTRFSGSYEQY
>.|TRBV19|TRBJ1-1
ASSILGLYTEAF
>once|TRBV27|TRBJ2-2
ASSSYGELF
>.|TRBV28|TRBJ2-1
ASSRLINSYNEQF
>.|TRBV10-2|TRBJ2-7
ASSHGLAGSYEQY
>once|TRBV12-5|TRBJ1-2
ASGLVLGSEGQNYGYT
>.|TRBV4-1|TRBJ2-1
ASSQIRSLEQF
>.|TRBV15|TRBJ1-1
ATSRQGWTEAF
>.|TRBV15|TRBJ1-2
ATSRDKVSGTAYGYT
>few|TRBV30|TRBJ1-1
AWDRQYPEAF
>.|TRBV6-6|TRBJ2-2
ASFEREGANTGELF
>few|TRBV19|TRBJ1-1
ASSIDSATRGAF
>.|TRBV2|TRBJ2-1
ASSRLASPINEQF
>.|TRBV27|TRBJ1-4
ASRVGTPGEKLF
>.|TRBV27|TRBJ2-7
ASSPGTGSFYEQY
>.|TRBV28|TRBJ1-2
ASSLQGNYGYT
>.|TRBV27|TRBJ2-7
ASSLGSGTGNYEQY
>.|TRBV7-2|TRBJ2-7
ASSPGTSGTDEQY
>once|TRBV19|TRBJ2-2
ASRAGELF
>.|TRBV5-6|TRBJ2-3
ASSLGGVKDTQY
>.|TRBV27|TRBJ2-7
ASSLWDGYEQY
>.|TRBV6-5|TRBJ1-1
ASRGGLRAF
>.|TRBV19|TRBJ1-2
ASSIDEFPYGYT
>.|TRBV9|TRBJ2-7
ASSKLTGTGEQY
>.|TRBV27|TRBJ2-2
ASSSRLVDTGELF
>few|TRBV7-2|TRBJ1-1
ASSRWDTEAF
>once|TRBV27|TRBJ2-7
ASSFLGVPEQY